The 21 T cell receptor beta chains presented below share a single source sample, sequenced in a study of cytomegalovirus exposure and HLA in healthy donors. Some clones are missing from TCRdb's copy, which holds only in-frame ones; the method was immunoSEQ multiplex PCR. The sample contains 330,000 or so clones, 80% to 90% of which appear only once. Specimen: PBMCs. Every receptor here comes from a woman aged 18 to 35 in good health and CMV-seronegative.

The chain couples TRBV6-5 to TRBJ2-7; D is unresolved. Germline CDR1 is MNHEY and CDR2 is SVGAGI. The CDR3 covers 13 residues. V gave up 6 bases and J gave up 2 bases, with 11 bases separating them. The CDR3 protein is CASRIAGTYEQYF. Written as DNA, the CDR3 is TGTGCCAGCAGGATAGCCGGCACCTACGAGCAGTACTTC.

The CDR3 sequence: CASSPGQTREQFF. The CDR3 nucleotides read TGTGCCAGCAGCCCAGGACAAACCCGAGAGCAGTTCTTC. The chain employs TRBV7-2 and TRBJ2-1, with D possibly being TRBD1 (5 bases). This CDR3 region has 13 residues. Germline V gene lookup returns CDR1 SGHTA and CDR2 FQGNSA. V was clipped by 5 bases and J by 10 bases, with 15 bases between them.

The V gene is TRBV5-1, the J gene TRBJ2-1, with 7 bases aligning to TRBD2. The CDR3 runs to 15 residues. V lost 6 bases to trimming and J lost 7 bases; unmatched junction nucleotides: 13. Germline values: CDR1 SGHRS, CDR2 YFSETQ. CDR3 protein: CASTMQAGTSNEQFF. The DNA for the CDR3 is TGCGCCAGCACCATGCAAGCGGGAACCTCAAATGAGCAGTTCTTC. Filled out from reference TRBV5-1 and TRBJ2-1, the complete variable domain reads KAGVTQTPRYLIKTRGQQVTLSCSPISGHRSVSWYQQTPGQGLQFLFEYFSETQRNKGNFPGRFSGRQFSNSRSEMNVSTLELGDSALYLCASTMQAGTSNEQFFGPGTRLTVL.

This chain uses TRBV9 with TRBJ2-1, with 8 nucleotides matching TRBD2. Germline V gives CDR1 SGDLS, CDR2 YYNGEE. V gave up 4 bases and J gave up 1 base; unmatched junction bases: 22. CDR3 size: 21 residues. The CDR3: CASSPPLGGLAGQRSYNEQFF. CDR3 DNA: TGTGCCAGCAGCCCACCCTTGGGGGGCCTAGCGGGCCAACGATCCTACAATGAGCAGTTCTTC.

V usage is TRBV4-3 and J usage is TRBJ2-5, with TRBD2 matching over 11 bases. The CDR3 is 18 residues long. J lost 4 bases, V lost 0 bases, and 10 bases had no gene match. CDR1 LGHNA and CDR2 YSLEER come from the germline V gene. This CDR3 reads CASSQDLAGGFLGETQYF. The CDR3 DNA is TGCGCCAGCAGCCAAGATTTAGCGGGAGGGTTTTTAGGAGAGACCCAGTACTTC.

The chain carries TRBV2 and TRBJ2-3; D unresolved. The CDR3 consists of 14 residues. CDR1 and CDR2 (germline): SNHLY, FYNNEI. V was shortened by 8 bases and J by 1 base, with 13 bases between the two germline ends. The chain's CDR3 is CASGRLVGTDTQYF. In DNA form, the CDR3 reads TGTGCCAGCGGCCGGCTAGTCGGCACAGATACGCAGTATTTT.

This chain joins TRBV19 and TRBJ2-1; 12 positions agree with TRBD2. Germline CDR1 reads LNHDA; CDR2 reads SQIVND (reference sequence). V was pared by 3 bases and J by 4 bases, with 1 base of the junction left unmatched. The CDR3 spans 15 residues. Written as DNA, the CDR3 is TGTGCCAGTAGTATCGGGACTAGCGGGTACAATGAGCAGTTCTTC. It codes for CASSIGTSGYNEQFF.

This sequence joins TRBV25-1 and TRBJ2-1, with D perhaps matching TRBD2 (6 bases). Germline V gives CDR1 MGHDK, CDR2 SYGVNS. This CDR3 comprises 16 residues. Deletions cut 0 bases from V and 0 bases from J, with 9 bases between. The CDR3 DNA is TGTGCCAGCAGTGAATATACCGGGAGCTCCTACAATGAGCAGTTCTTC. Translating it yields CASSEYTGSSYNEQFF.

This chain joins TRBV6-6 and TRBJ1-5, with D possibly matching TRBD1 (5 bases). Germline V gene data show CDR1 as MNHNY and CDR2 as SVGAGI (reference sequence). The CDR3 totals 14 residues. The germline V and J ends were trimmed by 8 bases and 7 bases, with 18 bases remaining between them. CDR3 bases: TGTGCCAGCTCCCCATCGGGGGGGGACCAGCCCCAGCATTTT. Amino acid sequence: CASSPSGGDQPQHF.

CDR3 in DNA: TGCAGCGTTGTTTACCCTAGGAACACTGAAGCTTTCTTT. Protein: CSVVYPRNTEAFF. The chain has TRBV29-1 and TRBJ1-1; D call uncertain. Germline CDR1 reads SQVTM; CDR2 reads ANQGSEA. With 4 bases removed from V and 1 base from J, the gap between germline ends came to 10 bases. The CDR3 has 13 residues.

This chain connects TRBV7-9 to TRBJ1-1; D might be TRBD1 (5 bases). Germline values: CDR1 SEHNR, CDR2 FQNEAQ (reference sequence). The CDR3 covers 16 residues. V lost 8 bases to trimming and J lost 0 bases, with 19 bases between them. CDR3 protein: CASSVPGFNMNTEAFF. As DNA, the CDR3 is TGTGCCAGCTCCGTTCCAGGGTTCAACATGAACACTGAAGCTTTCTTT.

The chain carries TRBV5-4 and TRBJ2-1, with 11 bases matching TRBD2. Germline CDR1 reads SGHNT; CDR2 reads YYREEE (reference sequence). V trimming: 0 bases; J trimming: 4 bases; junction bases outside the gene matches: 3. The CDR3 sequence is 16 residues long. In nucleotides, the CDR3 is TGTGCCAGCAGCTTGGACGGGACTAGCGGATACAATGAGCAGTTCTTC. This encodes CASSLDGTSGYNEQFF.

CDR3 loop: CASSQGRGQKTDTQYF. The CDR3 DNA sequence: TGCGCCAGCAGCCAAGGGAGGGGACAGAAAACAGATACGCAGTATTTT. The chain carries TRBV4-3 and TRBJ2-3, with D perhaps matching TRBD1 (7 bases). The CDR3 extends over 16 amino acids. V was clipped by 1 base and J by 3 bases, with 14 bases between them. Germline assignment: CDR1 LGHNA and CDR2 YSLEER.

This clone appeared a single time. The chain employs TRBV11-2 and TRBJ1-1; a weak D match, TRBD1 (5 bases). CDR1 is SGHAT, CDR2 FQNNGV, per germline. Trimming left V 8 bases short and J 6 bases short, with 19 bases between. The CDR3 totals 14 residues. The CDR3 nucleotides read TGTGCCAGCCACCCCGGGCAGGGTCAAGCTGAAGCTTTCTTT. Translating gives CASHPGQGQAEAFF.

CDR3 sequence (DNA): TGTGCCATCAGTGAGTCGTTATACCGGGACAGGGGAGGTGATGGCTACACCTTC. Amino acid sequence: CAISESLYRDRGGDGYTF. The chain has TRBV10-3 and TRBJ1-2; TRBD1 matches 10 bases. Germline trimming cut 0 bases from V and 6 bases from J; bases unmatched to any gene: 13. The CDR3 covers 18 residues. Germline-derived CDR1 and CDR2 are ENHRY and SYGVKD.

This clone was counted a few times. A much more abundant neighbour one base away suggests this may be a read error. The J gene is TRBJ2-7, the V gene TRBV7-8; no clear D gene. V was pared by 4 bases and J by 2 bases, with 3 bases between. The CDR3 has 11 amino acids. Germline CDR1 and CDR2: SGHVS and FQNEAQ. CDR3 nucleotide sequence: TGTGCCAGCAGCTCCGCCTACGAGCAGTACTTC. Its translation: CASSSAYEQYF.

The CDR3 here is CASSEWVTGGTEAFF. Written as DNA, the CDR3 is TGTGCCAGCAGTGAATGGGTAACAGGTGGGACTGAAGCTTTCTTT. This chain joins TRBV25-1 and TRBJ1-1; perhaps TRBD1 as D (5 bases). This CDR3 has 15 residues. With 1 base removed from V and 5 bases from J, the gap between germline ends came to 14 bases. Germline CDR1 and CDR2: MGHDK and SYGVNS.

The chain has TRBV6-1 and TRBJ1-2; no firm D call. Germline-derived CDR1 and CDR2 are MNHNS and SASEGT. The length of the CDR3 is 13 residues. The germline V and J ends were trimmed by 0 bases and 10 bases, with 12 bases remaining between them. The CDR3 coding sequence is TGTGCCAGCAGTGAAGCGCCAGTGATACACTACACCTTC. Amino acid sequence: CASSEAPVIHYTF.

The sample holds one count of this clone. The CDR3 coding sequence is TGTGCCAGCTCACTCCTAACCGGGGAGCTGTTTTTT. Translating it yields CASSLLTGELFF. The V gene is TRBV18, the J gene TRBJ2-2; unclear D gene. Germline V gene sequence: CDR1 KGHSH, CDR2 LQKENI. V lost 4 bases to trimming and J lost 5 bases, with 5 bases between them. This CDR3 region has 12 residues.

The CDR3 DNA is TGCAGCGCTGAGGGGGACAGGGTGGGGAACACTGAAGCTTTCTTT. Encoded protein: CSAEGDRVGNTEAFF. The rearrangement links TRBV29-1 to TRBJ1-1; 9 positions agree with TRBD1. Germline V CDR1 and CDR2: SQVTM, ANQGSEA. Losses at the gene ends were 7 bases for V and 1 base for J; bases not matched to a gene: 10. This CDR3 has 15 amino acids.

The gene calls are TRBV10-3 and TRBJ2-7; 8 nucleotides agree with TRBD1. Trimming removed 0 bases from V and 2 bases from J; junction bases left unmatched: 3. Germline CDR1 ENHRY, CDR2 SYGVKD. The CDR3 extends over 15 amino acids. As DNA, the CDR3 is TGTGCCATCAGTGAGTCGTCAGGGGGCACCTACGAGCAGTACTTC. It encodes CAISESSGGTYEQYF.